The 26 T cell receptor beta chains presented below share a single source sample, sequenced in a study of a mutant IDH1 vaccine in newly diagnosed glioma. This sample's time point: week 35, safety follow-up. Doses comprised 300 ug of mutant IDH1 20-mer peptide each, plus topical imiquimod. The antigens of these receptors remain unknown. Generated by immunoSEQ multiplex PCR, the TCRdb table keeps only in-frame clones and is missing some. The sample holds approximately 61,000 clones, roughly 79% seen once. Sample: PBMCs, taken from a glioma patient whose treatment included an IDH1 peptide vaccine. All receptors come from a man in his forties with glioma.

This chain uses TRBV4-2 with TRBJ2-1, with 10 bases aligning to TRBD2. V dropped 4 bases and J dropped 7; count of bases not matched to a gene: 7. Germline V gene lookup returns CDR1 LGHNA and CDR2 YNFKEQ. The CDR3 sequence is 15 residues long. CDR3 amino acids: CASSPIAGGTNEQFF. The DNA of the CDR3 is TGTGCCAGCAGCCCCATAGCGGGGGGTACGAATGAGCAGTTCTTC.

The J gene is TRBJ1-5, the V gene TRBV6-5, with unresolved D. Per germline, CDR1 MNHEY and CDR2 SVGAGI. Trimming took 8 bases from V and 4 from J, leaving 12 bases between them. The length of the CDR3 is 13 residues. In DNA form, the CDR3 reads TGTGCCAGCTCAAAGGCCGAGAATCAGCCCCAGCATTTT. Its protein is CASSKAENQPQHF.

The chain carries TRBV12-5 and TRBJ1-1, with D tentatively TRBD1 (5 bases). The CDR3 spans 13 residues. Germline V gene sequence: CDR1 LGHNT, CDR2 FRNRAP. V lost 6 bases and J 2 bases, leaving 10 bases between the germline ends. The CDR3 protein is CASGPQVNTEAFF. The CDR3 DNA sequence: TGTGCTAGTGGCCCACAGGTTAACACTGAAGCTTTCTTT. The variable domain in full, with the rest retrieved from reference TRBV12-5 and TRBJ1-1, is DARVTQTPRHKVTEMGQEVTMRCQPILGHNTVFWYRQTMMQGLELLAYFRNRAPLDDSGMPKDRFSAEMPDATLATLKIQPSEPRDSAVYFCASGPQVNTEAFFGQGTRLTVV.

This clone was seen a single time. The V call is TRBV5-6, the J call TRBJ2-5, with TRBD2 as a possible D gene (6 bases). V dropped 3 bases and J dropped 5 bases, with 23 bases sitting between them. Germline assignment: CDR1 SGHDT and CDR2 YYEEEE. CDR3 length: 17 amino acids. The CDR3 nucleotides read TGTGCCAGCAGCTCTCATCTGTCTGCGGAGGCGGGGGAGACCCAGTACTTC. This codes for CASSSHLSAEAGETQYF.

V is TRBV25-1 and J is TRBJ2-1; D perhaps matches TRBD2 (5 bases). Germline loops: CDR1 MGHDK, CDR2 SYGVNS. The CDR3 totals 18 residues. V lost 0 bases and J lost 2, with 17 bases in between. CDR3 sequence reads: CASSEYRSPAGAYNEQFF. Written as DNA, the CDR3 is TGTGCCAGCAGTGAATATAGGTCTCCGGCCGGGGCCTACAATGAGCAGTTCTTC. Variable domain in full (rest from reference TRBV25-1 and TRBJ2-1): EADIYQTPRYLVIGTGKKITLECSQTMGHDKMYWYQQDPGMELHLIHYSYGVNSTEKGDLSSESTVSRIRTEHFPLTLESARPSHTSQYLCASSEYRSPAGAYNEQFFGPGTRLTVL.

This chain links TRBV28 with TRBJ1-4; D is unclear. Germline CDR1 and CDR2: MDHEN and SYDVKM. CDR3 length: 15 residues. Trimming took off 3 bases at V and 4 bases at J, with 12 bases between the two ends. The CDR3 nucleotides read TGTGCCAGCAGTTTGGCCTCCCGTTTTAATGAAAAACTGTTTTTT. Protein product: CASSLASRFNEKLFF.

The CDR3 region is CASSEGTGLSGNTIYF. The CDR3 region has the DNA TGTGCCAGCAGTGAAGGGACAGGGCTCAGCGGAAACACCATATATTTT. This chain uses TRBV6-1 with TRBJ1-3, with TRBD1 matching over 8 bases. V gave up 1 base and J gave up 4 bases; unmatched junction bases: 6. The CDR3 spans 16 residues. The germline V gene encodes CDR1 MNHNS and CDR2 SASEGT.

V and J are TRBV6-1 and TRBJ2-7, with TRBD2 matching over 10 bases. J gave up 3 bases and V 2 bases, and 10 bases lay outside the gene matches. Germline V gene sequence: CDR1 MNHNS, CDR2 SASEGT. This CDR3 region has 17 residues. CDR3 protein: CASSEWGLAGGHYEQYF. The CDR3 nucleotides read TGTGCCAGCAGTGAATGGGGGTTAGCGGGAGGCCACTACGAGCAGTACTTC.

The chain employs TRBV2 and TRBJ2-1, with TRBD2 identical over 10 bases. Germline values: CDR1 SNHLY, CDR2 FYNNEI. The V gene end was trimmed by 3 bases and the J gene end by 5 bases; junction bases not matched to a gene: 7. The CDR3 spans 16 residues. The CDR3 DNA is TGTGCCAGCAGTGACAAGCGGGGGGGCCCCAACAATGAGCAGTTCTTC. This sequence encodes CASSDKRGGPNNEQFF.

The V and J genes are TRBV7-2 and TRBJ2-1; 9 bases are a match to TRBD2. V trimming: 1 base; J trimming: 0 bases; junction bases outside the gene matches: 4. The CDR3 sequence is 17 residues long. Germline CDR1 SGHTA, CDR2 FQGNSA. CDR3 DNA: TGTGCCAGCAGCTTAGAGTCTAGCGGGACCTCCTACAATGAGCAGTTCTTC. This gives the protein CASSLESSGTSYNEQFF.

This sequence joins TRBV5-1 and TRBJ2-3; D gene unclear. The CDR3 extends over 18 amino acids. CDR1 and CDR2 from the germline V gene are SGHRS and YFSETQ. V gave up 5 bases and J gave up 0 bases, with 22 bases separating them. This chain's CDR3 is CASSSEGWVLTSTDTQYF. CDR3 nucleotides: TGCGCCAGCAGTTCCGAAGGTTGGGTTCTAACTAGCACAGATACGCAGTATTTT.

The chain couples TRBV7-2 to TRBJ1-5; tentative D call: TRBD1 (6 bases). CDR3 length equals 13 residues. Germline values: CDR1 SGHTA, CDR2 FQGNSA. V was shortened by 5 bases and J by 7 bases, with 12 bases between the two germline ends. The CDR3 coding sequence is TGTGCCAGCAGCCCCCTGAGGGGGCAGCCCCAGCATTTT. Its translation: CASSPLRGQPQHF.

This rearrangement joins TRBV19 to TRBJ2-5; TRBD1 might be the D (5 bases). The V gene's germline CDR1 is LNHDA and CDR2 SQIVND (reference sequence). Trimming removed 0 bases at V and 7 bases at J, with 12 bases between. The CDR3 totals 14 residues. The CDR3 protein is CASSIDRWQGTQYF. In DNA, the CDR3 is TGTGCCAGTAGTATAGATCGATGGCAGGGGACCCAGTACTTC.

The chain carries TRBV18 and TRBJ2-2; D could derive from TRBD1 or TRBD2 (5 bases each). CDR1 is KGHSH, CDR2 LQKENI, per germline. V lost 6 bases and J lost 2, with 16 bases in between. The CDR3 runs to 16 residues. The CDR3, as DNA: TGTGCCAGCTCCACCGGGGCCAGTAGAAACACCGGGGAGCTGTTTTTT. Its protein product is CASSTGASRNTGELFF. Full variable domain (outside the CDR3, taken from reference TRBV18 and TRBJ2-2): NAGVMQNPRHLVRRRGQEARLRCSPMKGHSHVYWYRQLPEEGLKFMVYLQKENIIDESGMPKERFSAEFPKEGPSILRIQQVVRGDSAAYFCASSTGASRNTGELFFGEGSRLTVL.

The CDR3 reads CASSRGTVAGELFF. For the CDR3, the DNA is TGTGCCAGCAGTAGGGGGACAGTTGCCGGGGAGCTGTTTTTT. V gene TRBV25-1 combines with J gene TRBJ2-2; 7 bases fit TRBD1. CDR1 MGHDK and CDR2 SYGVNS come from the germline V gene. The CDR3 extends over 14 amino acids. With 5 bases clipped from V and 6 bases from J, the junction kept 6 bases outside the gene matches.

V is TRBV7-9 and J is TRBJ1-3; D is undetermined. The CDR3 is 15 residues long. Germline loops: CDR1 SEHNR, CDR2 FQNEAQ (reference sequence). Trimming took off 3 bases at V and 0 bases at J, with 9 bases between the two ends. CDR3 residues: CASSLAPSSGNTIYF. CDR3 in DNA: TGTGCCAGCAGCTTGGCACCGAGCTCTGGAAACACCATATATTTT.

The table lists this clone with a count of one. The chain recombines TRBV6-5 with TRBJ1-6, with D tentatively TRBD1 (6 bases). The CDR3 has 15 residues. Per the germline V gene, CDR1 is MNHEY and CDR2 is SVGAGI. Trimming took off 2 bases at V and 10 bases at J, with 15 bases between the two ends. CDR3 amino acids: CASSYNTGKGSPLHF. Here the CDR3 DNA reads TGTGCCAGCAGTTACAACACAGGGAAGGGCTCACCCCTCCACTTT.

CDR3 in DNA: TGTGCCAGCAGCTTAGCCCGAGCGGGAGTGGGCGGAGAGACCCAGTACTTC. Its protein is CASSLARAGVGGETQYF. This chain joins TRBV11-2 and TRBJ2-5, with TRBD2 matching 8 bases. V lost 1 base, J lost 4 bases, and 11 bases stayed unmatched. The CDR3 has 17 residues. Germline values: CDR1 SGHAT, CDR2 FQNNGV.

Of note for this clone: Its ends do not fully match the called genes, so a read error is possible. The genes are TRBV5-5 and TRBJ2-1; no reliable D call. The CDR3 extends over 13 amino acids. Per germline, CDR1 SGHKS and CDR2 YYEKEE (reference sequence). CDR3 nucleotide sequence: TGTGCCAGCAGCCCCCCGTCACAAATGGGAAGGGTCTTC. Translating it yields CASSPPSQMGRVF.

This CDR3 reads CASSLQQGSAYEQYF. The CDR3 nucleotides read TGTGCCAGCAGCTTACAACAGGGATCCGCGTACGAGCAGTACTTC. The chain employs TRBV7-2 and TRBJ2-7; D might be TRBD1 (6 bases). V was clipped by 2 bases and J by 4 bases, with 15 bases between them. Per the germline V gene, CDR1 is SGHTA and CDR2 is FQGNSA. The CDR3 is 15 residues long.

The rearrangement joins TRBV7-2 to TRBJ1-2; TRBD1 matches at 8 bases. Germline values: CDR1 SGHTA, CDR2 FQGNSA. This CDR3 comprises 14 residues. Unmatched junction bases numbered 6, after V lost 5 bases and J lost 4 bases. CDR3 coding DNA: TGTGCCAGCAGCCGAACCAGGGGGCTCTATGGCTACACCTTC. This gives the protein CASSRTRGLYGYTF.

The CDR3 region is CASSPGTGSYEQYF. The CDR3 coding sequence is TGTGCCAGCTCACCCGGGACAGGGAGCTACGAGCAGTACTTC. J is TRBJ2-7 and V is TRBV18, with 9 positions matching TRBD1. The length of the CDR3 is 14 residues. Germline V gene lookup returns CDR1 KGHSH and CDR2 LQKENI. V lost 3 bases and J lost 3; bases outside the gene matches: 3.

This clone was seen a few times. The chain links TRBV27 to TRBJ1-3; perhaps TRBD1 as D (6 bases). The CDR3 covers 15 residues. V shed 4 bases and J shed 3 bases, with 13 bases lying between them. Per the germline V gene, CDR1 is MNHEY and CDR2 is SMNVEV (reference sequence). The CDR3 loop reads CASSSLTGIGNTIYF. In nucleotides, the CDR3 is TGTGCCAGCAGTTCACTAACAGGGATTGGAAACACCATATATTTT.

The CDR3 DNA reads TGTGCCAGTAGTATCTTGGACGGCACCGGGGAGCTGTTTTTT. It translates to CASSILDGTGELFF. The chain uses TRBV19 and TRBJ2-2, with unresolved D. Per the germline V gene, CDR1 is LNHDA and CDR2 is SQIVND (reference sequence). V was pared by 3 bases and J by 4 bases, with 9 bases between. The CDR3 loop spans 14 amino acids.

V gene TRBV11-2 combines with J gene TRBJ1-2; TRBD1 might be the D (5 bases). Per germline, CDR1 SGHAT and CDR2 FQNNGV. Trimming removed 1 base from V and 3 bases from J, with 12 bases in between. The CDR3 is 15 residues long. In DNA, the CDR3 is TGTGCCAGCAGCTTAGTCGGGGGTTGGGACTATGGCTACACCTTC. This sequence encodes CASSLVGGWDYGYTF.

The rearrangement uses TRBV2 and TRBJ2-1, with TRBD1 matching over 9 bases. The CDR3 runs to 14 residues. V was pared by 9 bases and J by 0 bases, with 3 bases of the junction left unmatched. Germline V gene sequence: CDR1 SNHLY, CDR2 FYNNEI. The CDR3 spells CARGTGSSYNEQFF. The CDR3 coding sequence is TGTGCCAGAGGGACAGGGTCCTCCTACAATGAGCAGTTCTTC.